The present entry profiles one TCR beta chain with its context. The data are from a study of OX40 agonist ivuxolimab in advanced cancers. In the study overall: Dose-escalation patients' cancers were hepatocellular carcinoma, melanoma, renal cell or head and neck cancer.

Autoimmune disease history or systemic immunosuppression disqualified patients. Drawing of blood for sampling happened at baseline, at cycle 4 day 1, and at cycle 7 day 1. Data came from immunoSEQ multiplex PCR; TCRdb stores just in-frame clones and leaves some out. The sample records 55,000 to 75,000 clones, approximately 84% being singletons. The input for sequencing was CD4+ or CD8+ T cells sorted from blood, taken in a trial of the OX40 agonist ivuxolimab. The TCR originated in an adult with an advanced solid tumor such as melanoma, head and neck, liver or kidney cancer.

The CDR3 coding sequence is TGCGCCAGCAGCGCGAGACAGGGGCAAGGAAACACCATATATTTT. Translated: CASSARQGQGNTIYF. The J gene is TRBJ1-3, the V gene TRBV5-1; TRBD1 aligns across 8 bases. The V gene's germline CDR1 is SGHRS and CDR2 YFSETQ. This CDR3 is built from 15 residues. V was pared by 4 bases and J by 4 bases, with 7 bases of the junction left unmatched.